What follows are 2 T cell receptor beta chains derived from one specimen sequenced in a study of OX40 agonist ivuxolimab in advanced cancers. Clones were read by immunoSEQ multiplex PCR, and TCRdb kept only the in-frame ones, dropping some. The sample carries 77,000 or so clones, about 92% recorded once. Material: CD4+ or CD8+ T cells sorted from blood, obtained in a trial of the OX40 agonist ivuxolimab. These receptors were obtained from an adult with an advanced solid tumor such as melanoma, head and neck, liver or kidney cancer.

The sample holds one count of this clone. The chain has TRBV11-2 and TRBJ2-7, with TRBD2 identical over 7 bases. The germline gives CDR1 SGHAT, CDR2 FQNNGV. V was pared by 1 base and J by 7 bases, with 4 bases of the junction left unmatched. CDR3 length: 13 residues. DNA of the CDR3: TGTGCCAGCAGCTTAGGGGGAGGGGCAGAGCAGTACTTC. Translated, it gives CASSLGGGAEQYF.

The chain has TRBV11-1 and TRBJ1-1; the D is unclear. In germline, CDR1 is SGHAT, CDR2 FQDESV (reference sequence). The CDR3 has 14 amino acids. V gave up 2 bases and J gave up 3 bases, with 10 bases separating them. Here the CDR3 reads CASSLFDTDTEAFF. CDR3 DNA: TGTGCCAGCAGCTTATTCGACACCGACACTGAAGCTTTCTTT. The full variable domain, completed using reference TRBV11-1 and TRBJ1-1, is EAEVAQSPRYKITEKSQAVAFWCDPISGHATLYWYRQILGQGPELLVQFQDESVVDDSQLPKDRFSAERLKGVDSTLKIQPAELGDSAMYLCASSLFDTDTEAFFGQGTRLTVV.